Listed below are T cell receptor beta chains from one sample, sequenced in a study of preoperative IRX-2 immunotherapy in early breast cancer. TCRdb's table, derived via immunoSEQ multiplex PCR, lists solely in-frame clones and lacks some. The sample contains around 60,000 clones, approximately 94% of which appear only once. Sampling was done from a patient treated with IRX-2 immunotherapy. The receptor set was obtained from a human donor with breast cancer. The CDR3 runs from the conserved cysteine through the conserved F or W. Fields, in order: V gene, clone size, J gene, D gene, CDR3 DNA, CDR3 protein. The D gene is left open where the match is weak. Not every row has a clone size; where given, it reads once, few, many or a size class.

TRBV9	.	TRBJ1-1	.	TGTGCCAGCAGCGTAGTAGAGAAGAACACTGAAGCTTTCTTT	CASSVVEKNTEAFF
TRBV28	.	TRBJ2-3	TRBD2	TGTGCCAGCAGTCCTAGACGGGGGGGAAGCACAGATACGCAGTATTTT	CASSPRRGGSTDTQYF
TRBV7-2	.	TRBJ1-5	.	TGTGCCAGCAGCTTGGACAGCAATCAGCCCCAGCATTTT	CASSLDSNQPQHF
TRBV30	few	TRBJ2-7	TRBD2	TGTGCCTGGAGTGGGGGTGGGAGGGATTACTACGAGCAGTACTTC	CAWSGGGRDYYEQYF
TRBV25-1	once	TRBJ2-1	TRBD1	TGTGCCAGCAGTGCGGACAGGGGTAATGAGCAGTTCTTC	CASSADRGNEQFF
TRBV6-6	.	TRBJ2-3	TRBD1	TGTGCCAGCAGTTCCCTCGACAGGGGGCTTACAGATACGCAGTATTTT	CASSSLDRGLTDTQYF
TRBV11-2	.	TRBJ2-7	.	TGTGCCAGCAGCTTAAGGGGATCCTACGAGCAGTACTTC	CASSLRGSYEQYF
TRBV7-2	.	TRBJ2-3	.	TGTGCCAGCAGCGTCCCCACAGATACGCAGTATTTT	CASSVPTDTQYF
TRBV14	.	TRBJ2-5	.	TGTGCCAGCAGCTTTAGAGGGGTGGAGACCCAGTACTTC	CASSFRGVETQYF
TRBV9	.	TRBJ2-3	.	TGTGCCAGCAGCGTAGAGGGCCTCACAGATACGCAGTATTTT	CASSVEGLTDTQYF
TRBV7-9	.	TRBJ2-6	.	TGTGCCAGCAGCTTAAAGTCGACAGCTGGGGCCAACGTCCTGACTTTC	CASSLKSTAGANVLTF
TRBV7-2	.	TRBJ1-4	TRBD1	TGTGCCAGCAGCTACCAGGGGGCAACTAATGAAAAACTGTTTTTT	CASSYQGATNEKLFF
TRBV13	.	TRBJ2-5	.	TGTGCCAGCAGCGGCAGAGAGGAACACCTCCAAGAGACCCAGTACTTC	CASSGREEHLQETQYF
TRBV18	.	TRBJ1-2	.	TGTGCCAGCTCACCTTTTGGATCGACCCTCTATGGCTACACCTTC	CASSPFGSTLYGYTF
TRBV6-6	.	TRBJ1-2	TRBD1	TGTGCCAGCAGACTAGGACAGGGAGGTGGCTACACCTTC	CASRLGQGGGYTF
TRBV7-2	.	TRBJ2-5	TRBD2	TGTGCCAGCAGACTCTACGGACTAGCGGGGTCATGGGCCCAGTACTTC	CASRLYGLAGSWAQYF
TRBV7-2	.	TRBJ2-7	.	TGTGCCAGCAGCTCCGGGGCTTACTACGAGCAGTACTTC	CASSSGAYYEQYF
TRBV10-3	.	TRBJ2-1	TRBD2	TGTGCCATCAGTGACGGGGGCGGGGGGGCCGGTGAGCAGTTCTTC	CAISDGGGGAGEQFF
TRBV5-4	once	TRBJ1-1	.	TGTGCCAGCAGGGGTGTTGGGAACACTGAAGCTTTCTTT	CASRGVGNTEAFF
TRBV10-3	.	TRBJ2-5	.	TGTGCCATCACCGAGGAAGAGGGGGAGGCAGAGACCCAGTACTTC	CAITEEEGEAETQYF
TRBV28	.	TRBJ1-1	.	TGTGCCAGCAGTTTACGCGGCGGAGAGACTGAAGCTTTCTTT	CASSLRGGETEAFF
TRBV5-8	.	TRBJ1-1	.	TGTGCCAGCAGGGGTAGATTGGCAGTAGGATCCACTGAAGCTTTCTTT	CASRGRLAVGSTEAFF
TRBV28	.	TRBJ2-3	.	TGTGCCAGCAGTTTACGGAAGACTAGTCCACCGTTTGGAGATACGCAGTATTTT	CASSLRKTSPPFGDTQYF
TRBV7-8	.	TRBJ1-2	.	TGTGCCAGCAGCTGGGGACCCTCGACCCATGGCTACACCTTC	CASSWGPSTHGYTF
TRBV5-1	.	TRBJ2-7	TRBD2	TGCGCCAGCAGCTTGTGGGAGCGGGGGACCTACGAGCAGTACTTC	CASSLWERGTYEQYF
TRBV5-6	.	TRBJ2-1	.	TGTGCCAGCAGAAAAAGGACGGGGTCAACCTACAATGAGCAGTTCTTC	CASRKRTGSTYNEQFF
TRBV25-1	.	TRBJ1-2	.	TGTGCCAGCAGTGAATGGGGCAGCAAACTTTATGGCTACACCTTC	CASSEWGSKLYGYTF
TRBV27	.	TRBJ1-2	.	TGTGCCAGCGGGTATACAGAGGACTATGGCTACACCTTC	CASGYTEDYGYTF
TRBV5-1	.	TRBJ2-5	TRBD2	TGCGCCAGCAGCTTCCGACTAGCGGGGGCCGCCGCGACCCAGTACTTC	CASSFRLAGAAATQYF
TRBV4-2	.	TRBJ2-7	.	TGTGCCAGCAGCCACCAAAGGGGGCGGGAGGCCGGTTACGAGCAGTACTTC	CASSHQRGREAGYEQYF
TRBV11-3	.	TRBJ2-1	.	TGTGCCAGCAGCTTAGATTGGTGGCGAGAGCAGTTCTTC	CASSLDWWREQFF
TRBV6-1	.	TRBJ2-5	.	TGTGCCAGCAGTGCGATGGCGGCGGGCGAAGAGACCCAGTACTTC	CASSAMAAGEETQYF
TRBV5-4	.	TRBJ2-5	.	TGTGCCAGCAGCTTGGCCGGCCAGCACCAAGAGACCCAGTACTTC	CASSLAGQHQETQYF
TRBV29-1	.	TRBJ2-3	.	TGCAGCGTTCAATCGGGGGCAGATACGCAGTATTTT	CSVQSGADTQYF
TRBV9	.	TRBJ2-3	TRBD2	TGTGCCAGCAGCGGGACTAGCGGGGGGCAACTAGCTACAGATACGCAGTATTTT	CASSGTSGGQLATDTQYF
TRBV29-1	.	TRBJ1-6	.	TGCAGCGTCCAAACAGCTAATAATTCACCCCTCCACTTT	CSVQTANNSPLHF
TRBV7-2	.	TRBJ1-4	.	TGTGCCAGCAGCCCCCACGCAGTGGGGACCGAAAAACTGTTTTTT	CASSPHAVGTEKLFF
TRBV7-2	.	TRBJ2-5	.	TGTGCCAGCAGCTTAGGTGCCCAGGGGTGGGAGACCCAGTACTTC	CASSLGAQGWETQYF
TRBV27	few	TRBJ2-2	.	TGTGCCACCACGCAGGGGAACACCGGGGAGCTGTTTTTT	CATTQGNTGELFF
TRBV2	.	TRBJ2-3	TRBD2	TGTGCCAGCAAGCGGGAGGTAAAAGATACGCAGTATTTT	CASKREVKDTQYF
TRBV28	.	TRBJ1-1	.	TGTGCCAGCCAGGGTTACCACCCTGAAGCTTTCTTT	CASQGYHPEAFF